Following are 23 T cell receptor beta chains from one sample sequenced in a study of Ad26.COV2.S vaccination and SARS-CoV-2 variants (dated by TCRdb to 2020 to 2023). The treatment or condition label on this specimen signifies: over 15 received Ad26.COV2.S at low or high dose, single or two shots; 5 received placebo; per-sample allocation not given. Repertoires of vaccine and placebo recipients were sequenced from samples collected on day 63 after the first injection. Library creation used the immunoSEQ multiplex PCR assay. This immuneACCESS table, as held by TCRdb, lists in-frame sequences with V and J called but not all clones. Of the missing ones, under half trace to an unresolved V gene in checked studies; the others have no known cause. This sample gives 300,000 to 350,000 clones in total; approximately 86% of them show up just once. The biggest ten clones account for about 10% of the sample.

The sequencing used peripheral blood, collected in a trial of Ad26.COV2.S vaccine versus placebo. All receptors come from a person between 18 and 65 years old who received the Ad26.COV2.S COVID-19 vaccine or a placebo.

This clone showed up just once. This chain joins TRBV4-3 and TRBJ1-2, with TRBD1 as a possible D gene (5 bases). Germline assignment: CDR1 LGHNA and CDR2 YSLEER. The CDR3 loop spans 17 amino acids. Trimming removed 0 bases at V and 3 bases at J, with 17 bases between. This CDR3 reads CASSQELSGAAYYGYTF. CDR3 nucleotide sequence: TGCGCCAGCAGCCAAGAACTTAGTGGGGCGGCATACTATGGCTACACCTTC.

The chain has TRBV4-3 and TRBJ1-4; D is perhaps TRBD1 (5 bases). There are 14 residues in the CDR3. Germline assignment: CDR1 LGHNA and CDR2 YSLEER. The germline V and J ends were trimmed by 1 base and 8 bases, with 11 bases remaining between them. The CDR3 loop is CASSQGQGREKLFF. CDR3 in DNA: TGCGCCAGCAGCCAAGGGCAGGGTAGGGAAAAACTGTTTTTT.

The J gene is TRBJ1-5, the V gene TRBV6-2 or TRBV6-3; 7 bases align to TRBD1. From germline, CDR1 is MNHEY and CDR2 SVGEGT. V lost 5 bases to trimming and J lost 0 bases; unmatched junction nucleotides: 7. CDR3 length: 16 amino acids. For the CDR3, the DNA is TGTGCCAGCAGTCGGAAGACAGGGCTTAGCAATCAGCCCCAGCATTTT. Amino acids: CASSRKTGLSNQPQHF.

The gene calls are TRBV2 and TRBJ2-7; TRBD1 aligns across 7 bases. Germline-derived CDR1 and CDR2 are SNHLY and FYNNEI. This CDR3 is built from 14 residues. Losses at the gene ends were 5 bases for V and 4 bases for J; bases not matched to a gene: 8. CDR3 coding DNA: TGTGCCAGCAGTTGGGACAGCATTAGGTACGAGCAGTACTTC. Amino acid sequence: CASSWDSIRYEQYF.

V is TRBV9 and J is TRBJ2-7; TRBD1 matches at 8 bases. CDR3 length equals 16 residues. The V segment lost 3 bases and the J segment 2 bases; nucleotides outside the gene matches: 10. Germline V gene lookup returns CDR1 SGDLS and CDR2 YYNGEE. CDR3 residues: CASSETTGAFPYEQYF. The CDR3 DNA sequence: TGTGCCAGCAGCGAAACGACAGGGGCTTTCCCCTACGAGCAGTACTTC.

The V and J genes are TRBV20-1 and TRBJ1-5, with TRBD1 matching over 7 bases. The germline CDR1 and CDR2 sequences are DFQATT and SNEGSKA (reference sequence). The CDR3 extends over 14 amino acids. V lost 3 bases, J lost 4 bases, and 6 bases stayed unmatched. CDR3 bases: TGCAGTGCTAGTCGGGGGGACAGAAATCAGCCCCAGCATTTT. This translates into CSASRGDRNQPQHF.

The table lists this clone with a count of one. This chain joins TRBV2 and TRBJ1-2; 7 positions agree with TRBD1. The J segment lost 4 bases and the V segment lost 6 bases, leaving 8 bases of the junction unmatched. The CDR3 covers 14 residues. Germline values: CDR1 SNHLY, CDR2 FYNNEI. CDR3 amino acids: CASSAGGGSYGYTF. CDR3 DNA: TGTGCCAGCAGCGCAGGGGGTGGCTCCTATGGCTACACCTTC.

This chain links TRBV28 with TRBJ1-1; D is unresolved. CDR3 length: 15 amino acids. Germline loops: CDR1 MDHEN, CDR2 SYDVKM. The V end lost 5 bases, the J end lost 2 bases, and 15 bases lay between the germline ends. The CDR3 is CASSQMAKPNTEAFF. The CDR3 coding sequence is TGTGCCAGCAGTCAAATGGCCAAACCAAACACTGAAGCTTTCTTT.

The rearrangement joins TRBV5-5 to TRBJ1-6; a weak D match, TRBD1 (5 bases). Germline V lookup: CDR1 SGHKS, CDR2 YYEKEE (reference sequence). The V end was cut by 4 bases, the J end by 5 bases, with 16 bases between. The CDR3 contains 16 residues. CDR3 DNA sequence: TGTGCCAGCAGCGGTTCACGCGGGGCCCATAATTCACCCCTCCACTTT. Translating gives CASSGSRGAHNSPLHF.

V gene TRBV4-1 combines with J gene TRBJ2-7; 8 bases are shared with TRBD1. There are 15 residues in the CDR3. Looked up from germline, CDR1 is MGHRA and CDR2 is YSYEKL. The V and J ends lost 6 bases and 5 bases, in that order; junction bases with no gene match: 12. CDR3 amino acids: CASSLPGQGADEQYF. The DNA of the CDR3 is TGCGCCAGCAGTCTACCGGGGCAGGGGGCAGACGAGCAGTACTTC.

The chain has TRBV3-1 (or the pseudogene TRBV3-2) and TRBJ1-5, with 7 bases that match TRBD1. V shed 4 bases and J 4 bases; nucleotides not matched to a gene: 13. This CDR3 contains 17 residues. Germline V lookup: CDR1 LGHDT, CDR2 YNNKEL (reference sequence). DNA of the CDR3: TGTGCCAGCAGCCTAGGGATATGGCGGGACAGTAATCAGCCCCAGCATTTT. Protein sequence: CASSLGIWRDSNQPQHF.

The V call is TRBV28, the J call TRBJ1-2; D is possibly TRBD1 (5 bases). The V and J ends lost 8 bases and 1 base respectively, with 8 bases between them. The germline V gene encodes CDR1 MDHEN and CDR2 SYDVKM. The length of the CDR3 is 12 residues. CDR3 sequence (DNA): TGTGCCAGCCGACAGATTAACTATGGCTACACCTTC. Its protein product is CASRQINYGYTF.

CDR3 nucleotide sequence: TGTGCCATCAGTGGGGGGGGTAGCGGGGCACCCAGCACAGATACGCAGTATTTT. It translates to CAISGGGSGAPSTDTQYF. The chain is built from TRBV10-3 and TRBJ2-3; 8 nucleotides agree with TRBD2. The CDR3 runs 18 residues. The trim removed 4 bases at V and 0 bases at J, leaving 12 bases unmatched. Germline loops: CDR1 ENHRY, CDR2 SYGVKD.

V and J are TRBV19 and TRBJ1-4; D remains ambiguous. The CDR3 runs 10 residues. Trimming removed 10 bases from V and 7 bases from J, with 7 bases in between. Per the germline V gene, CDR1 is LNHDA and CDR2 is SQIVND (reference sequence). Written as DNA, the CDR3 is TGTGCCACCCGACTTGAAAAACTGTTTTTT. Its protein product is CATRLEKLFF.

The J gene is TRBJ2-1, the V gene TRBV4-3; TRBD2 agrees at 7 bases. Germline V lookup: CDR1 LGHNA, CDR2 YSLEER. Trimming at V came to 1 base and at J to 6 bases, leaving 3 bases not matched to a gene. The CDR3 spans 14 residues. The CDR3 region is CASSQAWTSNEQFF. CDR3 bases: TGCGCCAGCAGCCAAGCCTGGACTAGCAATGAGCAGTTCTTC.

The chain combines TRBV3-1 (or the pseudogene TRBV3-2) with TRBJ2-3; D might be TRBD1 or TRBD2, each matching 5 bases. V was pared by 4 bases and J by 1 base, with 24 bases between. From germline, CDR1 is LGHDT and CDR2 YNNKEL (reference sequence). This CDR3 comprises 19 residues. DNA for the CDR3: TGTGCCAGCAGCCCCTACGGGACGGCGGGTGGTGCCGGCACAGATACGCAGTATTTT. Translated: CASSPYGTAGGAGTDTQYF.

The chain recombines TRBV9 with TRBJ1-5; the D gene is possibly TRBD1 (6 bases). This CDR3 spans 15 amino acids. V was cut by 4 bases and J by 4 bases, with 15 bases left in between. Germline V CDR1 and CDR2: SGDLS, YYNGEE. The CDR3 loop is CASSPGGQLNQPQHF. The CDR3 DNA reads TGTGCCAGCAGCCCCGGAGGACAGCTGAATCAGCCCCAGCATTTT.

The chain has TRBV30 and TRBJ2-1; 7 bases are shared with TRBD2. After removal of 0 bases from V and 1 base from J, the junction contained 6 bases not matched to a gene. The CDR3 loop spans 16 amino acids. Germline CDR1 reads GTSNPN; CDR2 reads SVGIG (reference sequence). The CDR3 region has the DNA TGTGCCTGGAGTGTGATGGTTAGCGGGTCCTACAATGAGCAGTTCTTC. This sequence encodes CAWSVMVSGSYNEQFF.

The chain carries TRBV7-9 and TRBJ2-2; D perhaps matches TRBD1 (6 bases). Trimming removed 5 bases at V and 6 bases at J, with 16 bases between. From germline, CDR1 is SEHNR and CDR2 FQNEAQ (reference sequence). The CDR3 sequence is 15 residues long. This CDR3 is CASSPRTELAGELFF. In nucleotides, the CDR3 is TGTGCCAGCAGCCCCCGGACAGAACTTGCCGGGGAGCTGTTTTTT.

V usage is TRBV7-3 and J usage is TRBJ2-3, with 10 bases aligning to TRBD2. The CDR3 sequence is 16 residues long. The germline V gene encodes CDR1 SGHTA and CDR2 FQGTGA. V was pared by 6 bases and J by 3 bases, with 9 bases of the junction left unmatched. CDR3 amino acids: CASRKGLAGETDTQYF. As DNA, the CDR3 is TGTGCCAGCAGAAAGGGTCTAGCGGGAGAAACAGATACGCAGTATTTT.

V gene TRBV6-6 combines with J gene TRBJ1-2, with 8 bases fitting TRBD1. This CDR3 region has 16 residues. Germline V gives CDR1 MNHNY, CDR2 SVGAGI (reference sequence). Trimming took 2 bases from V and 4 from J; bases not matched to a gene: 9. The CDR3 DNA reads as TGTGCCAGCAGTTACGACAGGGGCCTGTATAGCTATGGCTACACCTTC. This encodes CASSYDRGLYSYGYTF.

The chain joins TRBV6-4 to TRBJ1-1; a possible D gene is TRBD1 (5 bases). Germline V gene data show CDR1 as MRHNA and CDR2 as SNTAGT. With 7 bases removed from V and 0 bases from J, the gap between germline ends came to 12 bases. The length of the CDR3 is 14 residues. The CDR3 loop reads CASKEQDLNTEAFF. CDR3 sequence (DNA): TGTGCCAGCAAAGAACAGGACTTGAACACTGAAGCTTTCTTT.

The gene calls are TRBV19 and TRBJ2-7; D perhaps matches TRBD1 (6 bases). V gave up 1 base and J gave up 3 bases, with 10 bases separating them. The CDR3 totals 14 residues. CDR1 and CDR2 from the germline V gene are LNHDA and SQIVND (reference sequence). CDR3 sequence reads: CASSIGGRGYEQYF. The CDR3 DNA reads TGTGCCAGTAGTATAGGGGGCAGGGGCTACGAGCAGTACTTC.